Each of the 3 T cell receptor beta chains below was sequenced from the same sample in a study of CD8 T cells in ankylosing spondylitis (dated by TCRdb to about 2017). Receptor libraries were prepared by 5' RACE. The instrument given in TCRdb is Illumina HiSeq 2500. TCRdb handled the public reads itself, with Q25 trimming in fastp and clone calling in MiXCR, and kept productive beta chains. Merged by CDR3 protein, the rows form single entries marked with the most common genes and DNA. The sample includes about 96,000 distinct CDR3 sequences, with under 30% observed a single time. Of the sample, roughly three fifths is held by the ten largest clones. Sequencing was done on a sample of blood, either unsorted or a sorted T cell fraction (not recorded which). All receptors come from a male donor with ankylosing spondylitis or in good health (not recorded which).

This sequence joins TRBV5-5 and TRBJ2-5; D may correspond to TRBD1 or TRBD2 (5 bases each). The CDR3 covers 14 residues. Germline V gene sequence: CDR1 SGHKS, CDR2 YYEKEE (reference sequence). Trimming removed 4 bases at V and 5 bases at J, with 15 bases between. The CDR3 loop reads CASSPGTSLETQYF. The CDR3 region has the DNA TGTGCCAGCAGCCCCGGGACCTCTCTCGAGACCCAGTACTTC. Based on the CDR3 plus reference TRBV5-5 and TRBJ2-5, the full variable domain is DAGVTQSPTHLIKTRGQQVTLRCSPISGHKSVSWYQQVLGQGPQFIFQYYEKEERGRGNFPDRFSARQFPNYSSELNVNALLLGDSALYLCASSPGTSLETQYFGPGTRLLVL.

The rearrangement uses TRBV6-5 and TRBJ1-6; possible D gene TRBD1, 5 bases. The CDR3 extends over 15 amino acids. Looked up from germline, CDR1 is MNHEY and CDR2 is SVGAGI. Trimming pared 0 bases from V and 9 bases from J, leaving 12 bases between. CDR3 region: CASSYSEDGGSPLHF. The CDR3 DNA is TGTGCCAGCAGTTACTCCGAGGACGGGGGTTCACCCCTCCACTTT.

This clonotype has ten or more counts. CDR3 coding DNA: TGTGCCAGCAGCGTAGCCACTCACTCGGATACGCAGTATTTT. This gives the protein CASSVATHSDTQYF. The V call is TRBV9, the J call TRBJ2-3; D not certain. V was pared by 0 bases and J by 6 bases, with 11 bases between. This CDR3 is built from 14 residues. Germline CDR1 SGDLS, CDR2 YYNGEE.